This entry describes one T cell receptor beta chain. Its antigen is currently unknown. Healthy Caucasians provided all donations. The data belong to a study of identical twins. Whole-study results and caveats: In zero-insertion analyses, partial confounding could arise from invariant MAIT and iNKT cells. Carriage of fewer insertions was seen in abundant cord blood beta clonotypes, whereas memory repertoires showed none.

A universal primer site was added by template switching, and unique molecular identifiers were carried by the cDNA. TCRdb itself ran the 5' RACE reads through MiXCR, one entry per CDR3 protein. Of under 400,000 distinct CDR3 sequences listed, roughly 9% were seen once; the top ten hold roughly 8.9%. Germline values: CDR1 MNHNS, CDR2 SASEGT. The CDR3 contains 13 residues. V lost 6 bases and J 4 bases, leaving 11 bases between the germline ends. The V call is TRBV6-1, the J call TRBJ2-3, with a weak D call TRBD2 (5 bases). The clonotype comes from a woman between 50 and 59 years old in good health. The sequenced sample consisted of naive T cells sorted from blood. The CDR3 bases are TGTGCCAGCAGAGACTACAGTTCAGATACGCAGTATTTT. As protein: CASRDYSSDTQYF.